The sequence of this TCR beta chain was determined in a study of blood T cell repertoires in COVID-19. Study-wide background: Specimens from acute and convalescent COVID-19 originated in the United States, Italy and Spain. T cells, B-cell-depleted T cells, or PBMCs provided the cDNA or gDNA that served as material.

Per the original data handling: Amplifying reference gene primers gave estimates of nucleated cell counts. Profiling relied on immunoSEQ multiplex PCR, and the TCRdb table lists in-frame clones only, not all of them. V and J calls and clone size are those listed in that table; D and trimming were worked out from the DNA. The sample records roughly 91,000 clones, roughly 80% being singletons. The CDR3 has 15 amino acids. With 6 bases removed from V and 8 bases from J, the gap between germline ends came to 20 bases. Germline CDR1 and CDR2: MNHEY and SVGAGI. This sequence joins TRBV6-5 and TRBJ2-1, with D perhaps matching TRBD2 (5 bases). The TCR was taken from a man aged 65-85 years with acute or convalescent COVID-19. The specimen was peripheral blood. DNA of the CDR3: TGTGCCAGCAGCCCCCGGGGTCCCCATTTGGATGAGCAGTTCTTC. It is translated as CASSPRGPHLDEQFF.